The 16 T cell receptor beta chains presented below share a single source sample, sequenced in a study of T cell responses to AZD1222 COVID-19 vaccine. Method: immunoSEQ multiplex PCR; TCRdb's copy keeps in-frame clones and lacks some. This table holds fewer than 30,000 clones, about 85% found once. The specimen was peripheral blood, collected 28 days after the second AZD1222 dose. The source is an adult who received the AZD1222 COVID-19 vaccine.

The chain joins TRBV5-1 to TRBJ2-2, with TRBD2 matching 10 bases. The germline V gene encodes CDR1 SGHRS and CDR2 YFSETQ. The length of the CDR3 is 15 residues. J gave up 4 bases and V 2 bases, and 2 bases lay outside the gene matches. The CDR3 loop reads CASSLSSGSTGELFF. The CDR3 DNA reads as TGCGCCAGCAGCTTATCTAGCGGGAGCACCGGGGAGCTGTTTTTT.

The rearrangement joins TRBV6-4 to TRBJ2-3; TRBD2 matches 8 bases. The V segment lost 0 bases and the J segment 1 base; nucleotides outside the gene matches: 0. The CDR3 sequence is 15 residues long. Germline CDR1 reads MRHNA; CDR2 reads SNTAGT. CDR3 nucleotide sequence: TGTGCCAGCAGTGACTCGCGGGGGGGCACAGATACGCAGTATTTT. This sequence encodes CASSDSRGGTDTQYF.

About this clone itself: Within the sample, other DNA sequences also encode this same CDR3. V and J are TRBV18 and TRBJ2-3; 9 bases match TRBD1. CDR3 size: 15 residues. J was trimmed by 1 base and V by 6 bases; bases with no gene match: 5. Germline CDR1 is KGHSH and CDR2 is LQKENI. The CDR3 sequence: CASSGQGIGTDTQYF. CDR3 nucleotide sequence: TGTGCCAGCTCCGGACAGGGGATTGGCACAGATACGCAGTATTTT.

V usage is TRBV12-3 or TRBV12-4 and J usage is TRBJ2-2; the D gene is possibly TRBD2 (6 bases). CDR3 size: 13 residues. V lost 7 bases and J 1 base, leaving 7 bases between the germline ends. The CDR3 sequence: CASKEGNTGELFF. CDR3 nucleotides: TGTGCCAGCAAGGAGGGGAACACCGGGGAGCTGTTTTTT.

The chain combines TRBV3-1 (or the pseudogene TRBV3-2) with TRBJ1-6, with 10 bases that match TRBD1. The ends lost 4 bases at V and 10 bases at J; junction bases unmatched: 10. This CDR3 contains 16 residues. Germline V gene lookup returns CDR1 LGHDT and CDR2 YNNKEL (reference sequence). The CDR3 protein is CASSRGQGGERSPLHF. DNA for the CDR3: TGTGCCAGCAGCCGCGGACAGGGGGGTGAAAGGTCACCCCTCCACTTT.

In its sample, this clone was seen once. J is TRBJ1-6 and V is TRBV3-1 (or the pseudogene TRBV3-2); D gene unclear. This CDR3 contains 15 residues. The V end lost 2 bases, the J end lost 6 bases, and 11 bases lay between the germline ends. Germline assignment: CDR1 LGHDT and CDR2 YNNKEL (reference sequence). The CDR3 protein is CASSQFTGPNSPLHF. As DNA, the CDR3 is TGTGCCAGCAGCCAATTCACCGGACCTAATTCACCCCTCCACTTT.

On this clone: Additional DNA sequences in this sample encode the identical CDR3. The CDR3 here is CASSLSDGGYEQYF. The CDR3 DNA follows: TGTGCCAGCAGCTTATCGGACGGCGGCTACGAGCAGTACTTC. The V call is TRBV11-2, the J call TRBJ2-7; D not certain. The CDR3 length is 14 residues. The ends were cut back, 2 bases at V and 3 bases at J, with 11 bases in the middle. Germline CDR1 reads SGHAT; CDR2 reads FQNNGV.

This chain links TRBV15 with TRBJ2-5; D gene uncertain. This CDR3 region has 15 residues. Trimming took 3 bases from V and 5 from J, leaving 16 bases between them. CDR1 is LNHNV, CDR2 YYDKDF, per germline (reference sequence). CDR3 sequence reads: CATSSIGQPWETQYF. The CDR3 nucleotides are TGTGCCACCAGCAGTATTGGGCAGCCTTGGGAGACCCAGTACTTC.

This sequence joins TRBV7-9 and TRBJ2-4; D uncertain. Germline V lookup: CDR1 SEHNR, CDR2 FQNEAQ (reference sequence). V lost 1 base and J 0 bases, leaving 16 bases between the germline ends. The CDR3 contains 18 residues. The CDR3 sequence is CASSLVVASDLAKNIQYF. CDR3 nucleotides: TGTGCCAGCAGCTTAGTTGTTGCCAGCGACCTAGCCAAAAACATTCAGTACTTC. Based on the CDR3 plus reference TRBV7-9 and TRBJ2-4, the full variable domain is DTGVSQNPRHKITKRGQNVTFRCDPISEHNRLYWYRQTLGQGPEFLTYFQNEAQLEKSRLLSDRFSAERPKGSFSTLEIQRTEQGDSAMYLCASSLVVASDLAKNIQYFGAGTRLSVL.

The chain employs TRBV28 and TRBJ2-5, with TRBD2 as a possible D gene (5 bases). V lost 2 bases and J 4 bases, leaving 14 bases between the germline ends. This CDR3 has 15 residues. From germline, CDR1 is MDHEN and CDR2 SYDVKM. CDR3 loop: CASSLATRSGETQYF. The CDR3 DNA sequence: TGTGCCAGCAGTTTAGCCACAAGGAGCGGAGAGACCCAGTACTTC.

The rearrangement links TRBV27 to TRBJ2-2; the D gene is possibly TRBD1 (6 bases). The CDR3 covers 18 residues. Trimming stripped 5 bases from V and 3 bases from J, with 22 bases between. From germline, CDR1 is MNHEY and CDR2 SMNVEV (reference sequence). CDR3 amino acids: CASSQGQSPRRDTGELFF. Here the CDR3 DNA reads TGTGCCAGCAGTCAGGGACAAAGCCCCAGGCGAGACACCGGGGAGCTGTTTTTT.

This chain joins TRBV4-2 and TRBJ2-3; TRBD1 matches at 7 bases. The germline CDR1 and CDR2 sequences are LGHNA and YNFKEQ. This CDR3 contains 17 residues. Trimming took 4 bases from V and 4 from J; bases not matched to a gene: 14. The CDR3 nucleotides read TGTGCCAGCAGCCCCTTGAGTGCGGGCCAGGGGGCAGATACGCAGTATTTT. Amino acid sequence: CASSPLSAGQGADTQYF.

The sample holds one count of this clone. One end of the junction does not line up with germline, which may come from a read error. The chain combines TRBV12-3 or TRBV12-4 with TRBJ2-7; D may correspond to TRBD1 or TRBD2 (6 bases each). This CDR3 has 11 residues. CDR3 DNA sequence: TGTGCCAGCGCCTCCGGGGGACAACCAAGTTTC. This sequence encodes CASASGGQPSF.

The count of this clone is one. The chain couples TRBV5-1 to TRBJ2-7; D ambiguous. Germline assignment: CDR1 SGHRS and CDR2 YFSETQ. Deletions cut 0 bases from V and 3 bases from J, with 7 bases between. The CDR3 contains 13 residues. The CDR3 reads CASSLVGFYEQYF. Here the CDR3 DNA reads TGCGCCAGCAGCTTGGTCGGCTTCTACGAGCAGTACTTC.

V usage is TRBV18 and J usage is TRBJ1-1; D is unclear. The length of the CDR3 is 16 residues. V was cut by 6 bases and J by 0 bases, with 17 bases left in between. CDR1 is KGHSH and CDR2 is LQKENI in the germline V gene. In DNA form, the CDR3 reads TGTGCCAGCTCGCCATCCCGGGAATTTTTGAACACTGAAGCTTTCTTT. Encoded protein: CASSPSREFLNTEAFF.

V and J are TRBV5-1 and TRBJ2-7, with 10 positions matching TRBD1. After removal of 4 bases from V and 6 bases from J, the junction contained 4 bases not matched to a gene. Per germline, CDR1 SGHRS and CDR2 YFSETQ. This CDR3 has 13 residues. CDR3 sequence reads: CASSTGTGVEQYF. CDR3 nucleotides: TGCGCCAGCAGCACCGGGACAGGGGTCGAGCAGTACTTC.